The 24 T cell receptor beta chains below all came from one sample that was sequenced in a study of T cells in Graves' hyperthyroidism and ophthalmopathy. The TCR beta CDR3 regions underwent amplification using RNA transcripts as the source. HTBI primers were used for first-round RT-PCR of the TCR CDR3. Using its own MiXCR run on the multiplex PCR reads, TCRdb lists one record per CDR3 protein. The profile shows more than 500,000 distinct CDR3 sequences, over 35% of them singletons. The sample was peripheral blood or thyroid tissue (not recorded which). Receptors originate from an adult woman with Graves' disease, either hyperthyroidism or ophthalmopathy (not recorded which).

This clonotype occurred many times. J is TRBJ1-2 and V is TRBV6-2 or TRBV6-3; TRBD1 matches at 7 bases. Germline CDR1 MNHEY, CDR2 SVGEGT. V lost 0 bases, J lost 4 bases, and 8 bases stayed unmatched. The CDR3 sequence is 16 residues long. The CDR3 sequence: CASSYSQGERTYGYTF. Here the CDR3 DNA reads TGTGCCAGCAGTTACTCCCAGGGGGAGAGGACCTATGGCTACACCTTC.

This chain uses TRBV12-3 or TRBV12-4 with TRBJ1-4; 11 bases are shared with TRBD1. This CDR3 is 14 amino acids long. V trimming: 4 bases; J trimming: 7 bases; junction bases outside the gene matches: 2. The CDR3 is CASSWGTGGEKLFF. The DNA for the CDR3 is TGTGCCAGCAGTTGGGGGACAGGGGGTGAAAAACTGTTTTTT.

At least ten counts were recorded for this clonotype. V gene TRBV20-1 combines with J gene TRBJ1-5; 7 positions match TRBD1. The germline CDR1 and CDR2 sequences are DFQATT and SNEGSKA (reference sequence). This CDR3 comprises 13 residues. The ends lost 5 bases at V and 7 bases at J; junction bases unmatched: 8. This CDR3 is CSARQGTGQPQHF. The CDR3 DNA follows: TGCAGTGCTCGACAGGGCACGGGGCAGCCCCAGCATTTT.

The rearrangement links TRBV29-1 to TRBJ2-7; 7 bases match TRBD2. The germline CDR1 and CDR2 sequences are SQVTM and ANQGSEA. J was trimmed by 0 bases and V by 7 bases; bases with no gene match: 6. The CDR3 is made up of 13 amino acids. CDR3 amino acids: CSARLASSYEQYF. The CDR3 DNA reads TGCAGCGCCCGACTAGCCAGCTCCTACGAGCAGTACTTC.

Many counts were recorded for this clonotype. V usage is TRBV6-6 and J usage is TRBJ1-5; possible D gene TRBD1, 5 bases. V was trimmed by 0 bases and J by 8 bases, leaving 8 bases between them. CDR1 is MNHNY, CDR2 SVGAGI, per germline (reference sequence). CDR3 length: 13 amino acids. CDR3: CASSYSMGEPQHF. CDR3 in DNA: TGTGCCAGCAGTTACTCGATGGGGGAGCCCCAGCATTTT.

J is TRBJ1-2 and V is TRBV30, with D possibly being TRBD1 (6 bases). The V end was cut by 3 bases, the J end by 2 bases, with 10 bases between. The CDR3 loop spans 13 amino acids. The V gene's germline CDR1 is GTSNPN and CDR2 SVGIG (reference sequence). This CDR3 reads CAWRTQGNYGYTF. CDR3 coding DNA: TGTGCCTGGAGGACACAGGGAAACTATGGCTACACCTTC.

The genes are TRBV24-1 and TRBJ2-2, with D hard to call. Trimming left V 0 bases short and J 8 bases short, with 12 bases between. Germline CDR1 reads KGHDR; CDR2 reads SFDVKD. The CDR3 loop spans 15 amino acids. Here the CDR3 reads CATSDLRGKRGELFF. CDR3 DNA: TGTGCCACCAGTGATTTGCGTGGGAAACGGGGGGAGCTGTTTTTT.

This clonotype was seen a few times. One end of the junction does not line up with germline, which may come from a read error. CDR3 protein: CSVEDKQGENYYGYTF. Here the CDR3 DNA reads TGCAGCGTTGAAGATAAACAGGGGGAGAACTACTACGGCTACACCTTC. The chain employs TRBV29-1 and TRBJ1-2, with 8 bases that match TRBD1. The CDR3 covers 16 residues. Germline CDR1 is SQVTM and CDR2 is ANQGSEA.

This clonotype was counted ten times or more. The V gene is TRBV29-1, the J gene TRBJ1-3; D might be TRBD1 (5 bases). Germline V CDR1 and CDR2: SQVTM, ANQGSEA. The V and J ends lost 4 bases and 2 bases respectively, with 12 bases between them. CDR3 size: 14 residues. CDR3 sequence (DNA): TGCAGCGTTGGTCCGGCAGGGACTGGAAACACCATATATTTT. This sequence encodes CSVGPAGTGNTIYF.

Only a few counts were recorded for this clonotype. J is TRBJ1-2 and V is TRBV20-1, with a possible D match to TRBD1 (5 bases). The germline V gene encodes CDR1 DFQATT and CDR2 SNEGSKA (reference sequence). The ends were cut back, 8 bases at V and 4 bases at J, with 20 bases in the middle. This CDR3 comprises 14 residues. The CDR3 DNA follows: TGCAGTCCGGTGGGACGTGGGGGATCCTATGGCTACACCTTC. This codes for CSPVGRGGSYGYTF.

The CDR3 DNA reads TGCGCCAGCAGCACCACAGTGCAGGGGGAAAAACTGTTTTTT. This sequence encodes CASSTTVQGEKLFF. The V call is TRBV5-1, the J call TRBJ1-4, with D possibly TRBD1 on 6 matching bases. The CDR3 loop spans 14 amino acids. Trimming took off 4 bases at V and 8 bases at J, with 15 bases between the two ends. The germline V gene has CDR1 SGHRS and CDR2 YFSETQ.

This clonotype appeared many times. This chain connects TRBV29-1 to TRBJ1-4, with D possibly TRBD1 on 6 matching bases. CDR3 length: 13 residues. CDR1 and CDR2 (germline): SQVTM, ANQGSEA. Trimming removed 5 bases at V and 8 bases at J, with 15 bases between. The CDR3 nucleotides read TGCAGCGTTCAACAGGGACGGCGGGAAAAACTGTTTTTT. It codes for CSVQQGRREKLFF.

With respect to this clonotype: Being one base from a much bigger clone, this may be a read error. The chain couples TRBV11-2 to TRBJ2-2, with D tentatively TRBD2 (5 bases). Germline-derived CDR1 and CDR2 are SGHAT and FQNNGV. This CDR3 has 13 residues. CDR3 in amino acids: CVSSFGSTGELFF. Here the CDR3 DNA reads TGTGTCAGCAGCTTTGGGAGCACCGGGGAGCTGTTTTTT.

At least ten counts were recorded for this clonotype. This chain connects TRBV6-5 to TRBJ1-1, with D unclear. Trimming took off 2 bases at V and 3 bases at J, with 7 bases between the two ends. The CDR3 spans 13 residues. Germline-derived CDR1 and CDR2 are MNHEY and SVGAGI. CDR3 sequence: CASSYQVYTEAFF. DNA of the CDR3: TGTGCCAGCAGTTACCAAGTTTACACTGAAGCTTTCTTT.

A remark on this clonotype: A read error may explain this, as a much larger clone is one base away. The J gene is TRBJ2-5, the V gene TRBV6-5, with 8 positions matching TRBD2. Germline trimming cut 6 bases from V and 7 bases from J; bases unmatched to any gene: 13. The CDR3 is 15 residues long. Germline values: CDR1 MNHEY, CDR2 SVGAGI. The CDR3 DNA reads TGTGCCAGCAGGACCTCACACGGACTAGCCGGGACCCAGTACTTC. Protein: CASRTSHGLAGTQYF.

This clonotype was found many times. The chain combines TRBV7-2 with TRBJ1-2; tentative D call: TRBD1 (6 bases). Germline assignment: CDR1 SGHTA and CDR2 FQGNSA. The length of the CDR3 is 13 residues. Deletions cut 5 bases from V and 7 bases from J, with 14 bases between. The CDR3 loop is CASSLLQGLGYTF. CDR3 nucleotides: TGTGCCAGCAGCCTGTTACAGGGTCTTGGCTACACCTTC.

This clonotype showed up many times. This chain uses TRBV7-9 with TRBJ2-7, with D unresolved. Per germline, CDR1 SEHNR and CDR2 FQNEAQ (reference sequence). The V end was cut by 1 base, the J end by 6 bases, with 10 bases between. This CDR3 has 13 amino acids. The CDR3 here is CASSLDQVAEQYF. The CDR3 region has the DNA TGTGCCAGCAGCTTAGACCAGGTAGCCGAGCAGTACTTC.

V is TRBV20-1 and J is TRBJ2-5, with D perhaps TRBD2 (5 bases). V lost 2 bases to trimming and J lost 5 bases, with 12 bases between them. Looked up from germline, CDR1 is DFQATT and CDR2 is SNEGSKA (reference sequence). The CDR3 covers 13 residues. The CDR3 spells CSARSVREETQYF. The CDR3 DNA reads TGCAGTGCTAGAAGCGTGAGGGAGGAGACCCAGTACTTC.

The rearrangement joins TRBV28 to TRBJ1-5; a possible D gene is TRBD1 (5 bases). V shed 2 bases and J shed 6 bases, with 14 bases lying between them. CDR1 and CDR2 (germline): MDHEN, SYDVKM. The CDR3 has 15 residues. Here the CDR3 reads CASSLGQGYRQPQHF. The CDR3 DNA follows: TGTGCCAGCAGTTTAGGGCAGGGATATCGTCAGCCCCAGCATTTT.

As concerns this clonotype: The junction shows a germline mismatch at one end, possibly a read error. This chain uses TRBV7-3 with TRBJ1-6; TRBD1 matches 7 bases. This CDR3 contains 15 residues. Germline loops: CDR1 SGHTA, CDR2 FQGTGA. CDR3 in DNA: TGCGCCAGCAGCCAAGGGGGACAGCTTAATTCACCCCTCCACTTT. This codes for CASSQGGQLNSPLHF.

This clonotype was counted only a few times. The chain couples TRBV28 to TRBJ2-7, with no clear D. The CDR3 is 14 amino acids. Deletions cut 5 bases from V and 3 bases from J, with 14 bases between. Germline CDR1 reads MDHEN; CDR2 reads SYDVKM. CDR3 nucleotides: TGTGCCAGCAGTCCCGCACCCTCTAGCTACGAGCAGTACTTC. Residues: CASSPAPSSYEQYF. Based on the CDR3 plus reference TRBV28 and TRBJ2-7, the full variable domain is DVKVTQSSRYLVKRTGEKVFLECVQDMDHENMFWYRQDPGLGLRLIYFSYDVKMKEKGDIPEGYSVSREKKERFSLILESASTNQTSMYLCASSPAPSSYEQYFGPGTRLTVT.

This clonotype appeared a few times. The chain combines TRBV15 with TRBJ1-6, with D uncertain. Trimming left V 0 bases short and J 8 bases short, with 17 bases between. CDR1 LNHNV and CDR2 YYDKDF come from the germline V gene (reference sequence). The CDR3 covers 17 residues. CDR3 sequence: CATSRDNPLSLYSPLHF. The CDR3 DNA sequence: TGTGCCACCAGCAGAGATAACCCGCTGTCCCTATATTCACCCCTCCACTTT. Supplemented by reference TRBV15 and TRBJ1-6, the full variable domain reads DAMVIQNPRYQVTQFGKPVTLSCSQTLNHNVMYWYQQKSSQAPKLLFHYYDKDFNNEADTPDNFQSRRPNTSFCFLDIRSPGLGDTAMYLCATSRDNPLSLYSPLHFGNGTRLTVT.

CDR3 amino acids: CAISDGSSGANVLTF. CDR3 coding DNA: TGTGCCATCAGTGATGGAAGCTCTGGGGCCAACGTCCTGACTTTC. V usage is TRBV10-3 and J usage is TRBJ2-6; no reliable D call. Trimming removed 3 bases at V and 0 bases at J, with 6 bases between. The CDR3 length is 15 residues. The germline gives CDR1 ENHRY, CDR2 SYGVKD.

This clonotype was detected many times. The genes are TRBV20-1 and TRBJ2-5; 9 positions agree with TRBD2. With V trimmed by 3 bases and J by 5 bases, 16 bases remained unmatched. The CDR3 extends over 17 amino acids. CDR1 is DFQATT and CDR2 is SNEGSKA in the germline V gene (reference sequence). The CDR3 loop reads CSARKGLAVPRGETQYF. The DNA of the CDR3 is TGCAGTGCTAGGAAGGGACTAGCCGTACCAAGGGGCGAGACCCAGTACTTC.